The rows below give T cell receptor beta chains drawn from one sample of a study of T cells in Graves' hyperthyroidism and ophthalmopathy. TCRdb re-called the multiplex PCR reads through MiXCR, storing one row per CDR3 protein. The repertoire holds about 600,000 distinct CDR3 sequences, with more than 14% as singletons. The sample comprised blood. The receptors originated from a woman in her 50s with Graves' ophthalmopathy. Both conserved end residues are part of each CDR3. The D gene is left open where the match is weak. Size values are once, few and many counts, or a class for expanded clones, and some rows have none.

d_call j_call v_call clone_size cdr3_nt cdr3_aa
NA TRBJ2-6 TRBV19 NA TGTGCCACAAAATCCGGGACGGCTATTGTCGACGTCCTGACTTTC CATKSGTAIVDVLTF
NA TRBJ1-3 TRBV15 NA TGTGCCACCAGCAGAGATTTTTCCTCACTAGAGAACACCATATATTTT CATSRDFSSLENTIYF
NA TRBJ2-7 TRBV27 few TGTGCCAGCAGTTTATGGAAGGGACGGCCATCCTACGAGCAGTACTTC CASSLWKGRPSYEQYF
TRBD2 TRBJ2-1 TRBV6-1 NA TGTGCCAGCAGTGCGGTTCCTAGCGGGAGTTCCTACAATGAGCAGTTCTTC CASSAVPSGSSYNEQFF
TRBD1 TRBJ2-3 TRBV19 NA TGTGCCAGTAGCCCAAGGGGACAGGTTAGCACAGATACGCAGTATTTT CASSPRGQVSTDTQYF
TRBD1 TRBJ1-4 TRBV4-3 NA TGCGCCAGCAGCCAATCGCGGTGGGACAGGGGTGGAAAACTGTTTTTT CASSQSRWDRGGKLFF
TRBD1 TRBJ1-3 TRBV28 NA TGTGCCACCGAGGACAGGAACTCTGGAAACACCATATATTTT CATEDRNSGNTIYF
TRBD2 TRBJ2-3 TRBV20-1 many TGCAGTGCTAATAGCGGGAGTGAGGGCACAGATACGCAGTATTTT CSANSGSEGTDTQYF
TRBD2 TRBJ2-1 TRBV9 many TGTGCCAGCAGCGTAGGGGGGGAGCGGGAGTACTACAATGAGCAGTTCTTC CASSVGGEREYYNEQFF
TRBD1 TRBJ2-1 TRBV6-4 many TGTGCCAGCAGTGATAGGGCAGGGGGTGGCGATGAGCAGTTCTTC CASSDRAGGGDEQFF
TRBD2 TRBJ2-1 TRBV20-1 NA TGCAGTGCTCAGCCCCTAGCGGGAGTTTACAATGAGCAGTTCTTC CSAQPLAGVYNEQFF
TRBD2 TRBJ2-1 TRBV24-1 NA TGTGCCACCAGGCCCCACCTAAGCGGGAGCCTCGAATTTCTCTCCTACAATGAGCAGTTCTTC CATRPHLSGSLEFLSYNEQFF
NA TRBJ2-2 TRBV4-3 few TGCGCCAGCAGCCCTCACTCGGGACATCCCACCGGGGAGCTGTTTTTT CASSPHSGHPTGELFF
TRBD2 TRBJ2-3 TRBV20-1 NA TGCAGTGCTAGAGTCCCCCTAGCGGGAGGAAGTAGCACAGATACGCAGTATTTT CSARVPLAGGSSTDTQYF
TRBD2 TRBJ2-6 TRBV9 NA TGTGCCAGCAGCGCGGGACTAGCGTCTCCTGGGGCCAACGTCCTGACTTTC CASSAGLASPGANVLTF
NA TRBJ2-5 TRBV11-2 many TGTGCCAGCAGCTGGGGTCGACGGAGCCAAGAGACCCAGTACTTC CASSWGRRSQETQYF
TRBD2 TRBJ2-5 TRBV5-4 many TGTGCCAGCAGCAAAAGGACTAGCGGACAAGAGACCCAGTACTTC CASSKRTSGQETQYF
TRBD1 TRBJ1-1 TRBV29-1 NA TGCAGCGTGGGGGTACCCGGAGGGGGCGGCACTGAAGCTTTCTTT CSVGVPGGGGTEAFF
TRBD2 TRBJ2-7 TRBV7-2 many TGTGCCAGCAGCTTAGCGACTAGCGGGCTCATCTCCTACGAGCAGTACTTC CASSLATSGLISYEQYF
TRBD2 TRBJ2-3 TRBV3-1 many TGTGCCAGCAGCCCCGGACTAGCGGGAGGACCGGACACAGATACGCAGTATTTT CASSPGLAGGPDTDTQYF
NA TRBJ2-6 TRBV12-3/TRBV12-4 few TGTGCCAGCAGTTTACCGATCAACGTCCTGACTTTC CASSLPINVLTF
NA TRBJ2-3 TRBV28 many TGTGCCAGCAGTTCACCGACTAGCACAGATACGCAGTATTTT CASSSPTSTDTQYF
TRBD2 TRBJ2-7 TRBV5-1 many TGCGCCAGCAGCTCGGGCGGGAGTATTTACGAGCAGTACTTC CASSSGGSIYEQYF
NA TRBJ1-1 TRBV7-9 many TGTGCCAGCAGCTTAGGGACTTTCTTT CASSLGTFF
NA TRBJ1-1 TRBV5-1 NA TGCGCCAGCAGCTTAACCCCTCGCGACACTGAAGCTTTCTTT CASSLTPRDTEAFF
TRBD2 TRBJ2-1 TRBV7-2 many TGTGCCAGCAGCTTAGTTGTGGCGGGAGGGATCTACAATGAGCAGTTCTTC CASSLVVAGGIYNEQFF
NA TRBJ2-1 TRBV7-3 many TGTGCCAGCAGCTTATATGGGGACTACAATGAGCAGTTCTTC CASSLYGDYNEQFF
NA TRBJ2-6 TRBV4-3 few TGCGCCAGCAGCCAATGGGTGGGCTCGATCTCTGGGGCCAACGTCCTGACTTTC CASSQWVGSISGANVLTF
TRBD2 TRBJ2-2 TRBV6-2/TRBV6-3 NA TGTGCCAGCAGTTACCCAACGGGACTAGGACTTTACACCGGGGAGCTGTTTTTT CASSYPTGLGLYTGELFF
NA TRBJ1-1 TRBV7-9 many TGTGCCAGCAGCTTAGGGACGCTTGAAGCTTTCTTT CASSLGTLEAFF
NA TRBJ1-1 TRBV20-1 many TGCAGTGCCCGTACGGACCCTAACACTGAAGCTTTCTTT CSARTDPNTEAFF
TRBD1 TRBJ2-7 TRBV20-1 many TGCAGTGCTAGAGACCTGACAGGGAACTCCTACGAGCAGTACTTC CSARDLTGNSYEQYF
TRBD2 TRBJ2-3 TRBV7-6 many TGTGCCAGCAGCTTAGGGGGAGGACTAGCGGGGCCCACAGATACGCAGTATTTT CASSLGGGLAGPTDTQYF
NA TRBJ2-1 TRBV3-1 NA TGTGCCAGCAGCCAAGACGGGAGATACAATGAGCAGTTCTTC CASSQDGRYNEQFF
NA TRBJ1-3 TRBV7-2 NA TGTGCCAGCAGCTTTGCGGGGGCAGACACCATATATTTT CASSFAGADTIYF
TRBD1 TRBJ2-7 TRBV6-2/TRBV6-3 few TGTGCCAGCAGTAACCCCTGGGACAGTTACGAGCAGTACTTC CASSNPWDSYEQYF
NA TRBJ2-7 TRBV29-1 NA TGCAGCGTTGCCCCAGGGGTCAGCTCCTACGAGCAGTACTTC CSVAPGVSSYEQYF
NA TRBJ2-2 TRBV19 NA TGTGCCAGTAGTATTCGGGCAGGGGAAGTCACCGGGGAGCTGTTTTTT CASSIRAGEVTGELFF
TRBD1 TRBJ1-3 TRBV20-1 NA TGCAGTGCTGAGGACAGGGTCGGAAACACCATATATTTT CSAEDRVGNTIYF
TRBD2 TRBJ2-3 TRBV9 NA TGTGCCAGCAGCGTGGGGACTAGCGGGAGGACTAGCACAGATACGCAGTATTTT CASSVGTSGRTSTDTQYF
NA TRBJ2-6 TRBV16 NA TGTGCCAGCAGCCCCTCAAACCTAAACTCTGGGGCCAACGTCCTGACTTTC CASSPSNLNSGANVLTF
NA TRBJ2-5 TRBV20-1 many TGCAGTGCTAGAGATCGAGTCAAGAAGACCCAGTACTTC CSARDRVKKTQYF
TRBD1 TRBJ1-2 TRBV7-9 many TGTGCCAGCAGCCCCTTTCAGGGGGCTAACTATGGCTACACCTTC CASSPFQGANYGYTF
NA TRBJ2-2 TRBV20-1 NA TGCAGTGCTAGAGATATAAGACACAACACCGGGGAGCTGTTTTTT CSARDIRHNTGELFF
TRBD2 TRBJ2-5 TRBV4-1 NA TGCGCCAGCAGCCAAGCGGCTAGCGGGAGTTGGGGGGAGACCCAGTACTTC CASSQAASGSWGETQYF
TRBD1 TRBJ2-1 TRBV7-9 many TGTGCCAGCAGCAAGACGGGACAGGGGGACTACAATGAGCAGTTCTTC CASSKTGQGDYNEQFF
NA TRBJ2-3 TRBV7-2 many TGTGCCAGCAGCTTAGTTCAGCGTAGCACAGATACGCAGTATTTT CASSLVQRSTDTQYF
NA TRBJ1-5 TRBV20-1 many TGCAGTGCTAGTTGGCAGCTTAATCAGCCCCAGCATTTT CSASWQLNQPQHF